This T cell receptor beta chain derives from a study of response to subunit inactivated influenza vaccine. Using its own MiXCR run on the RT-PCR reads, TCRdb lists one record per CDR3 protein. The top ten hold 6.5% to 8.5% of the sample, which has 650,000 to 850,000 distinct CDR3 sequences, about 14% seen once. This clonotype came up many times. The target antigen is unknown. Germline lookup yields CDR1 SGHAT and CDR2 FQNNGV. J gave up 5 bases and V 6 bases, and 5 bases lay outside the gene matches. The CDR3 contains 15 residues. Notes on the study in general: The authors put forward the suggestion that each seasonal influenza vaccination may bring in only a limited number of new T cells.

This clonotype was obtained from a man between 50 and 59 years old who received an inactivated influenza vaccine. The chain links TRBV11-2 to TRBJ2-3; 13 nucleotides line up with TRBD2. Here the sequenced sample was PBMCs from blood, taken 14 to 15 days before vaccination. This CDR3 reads CASSPGLAGVDTQYF. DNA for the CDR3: TGTGCCAGCAGTCCAGGACTAGCGGGAGTAGATACGCAGTATTTT. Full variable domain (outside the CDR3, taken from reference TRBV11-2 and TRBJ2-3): EAGVAQSPRYKIIEKRQSVAFWCNPISGHATLYWYQQILGQGPKLLIQFQNNGVVDDSQLPKDRFSAERLKGVDSTLKIQPAKLEDSAVYLCASSPGLAGVDTQYFGPGTRLTVL.